This record looks at one T cell receptor beta chain sequence and its context. Its antigen is as yet unknown. Only in-frame clones appear in the TCRdb table, and some are missing; sequencing was by immunoSEQ multiplex PCR. The top ten hold around 8% of the sample, which has under 70,000 clones, around 90% seen once. The sample belongs to a study of OX40 agonist ivuxolimab in advanced cancers. Overall study context: Patients in the trial were receiving intravenous ivuxolimab every 2 weeks, at doses of 0.01 to 10 mg/kg. Regarding the study as a whole: The study observed clonal expansion of CD4+ and CD8+ blood T cells by week 6 at 0.1 to 3.0 mg/kg.

Samples were taken at baseline and on day 1 of cycles 4 and 7. The CDR3 totals 12 residues. V was pared by 5 bases and J by 6 bases, with 10 bases between. Germline lookup yields CDR1 SEHNR and CDR2 FQNEAQ (reference sequence). The TCR comes from an adult with an advanced solid tumor such as melanoma, head and neck, liver or kidney cancer. The V call is TRBV7-9, the J call TRBJ1-1, with a tentative D call TRBD1 (6 bases). Sample: CD4+ or CD8+ T cells sorted from blood, taken in a trial of the OX40 agonist ivuxolimab. The DNA for the CDR3 is TGTGCCAGCAGCCAACAGGGATCTGAAGCTTTCTTT. Protein sequence: CASSQQGSEAFF.